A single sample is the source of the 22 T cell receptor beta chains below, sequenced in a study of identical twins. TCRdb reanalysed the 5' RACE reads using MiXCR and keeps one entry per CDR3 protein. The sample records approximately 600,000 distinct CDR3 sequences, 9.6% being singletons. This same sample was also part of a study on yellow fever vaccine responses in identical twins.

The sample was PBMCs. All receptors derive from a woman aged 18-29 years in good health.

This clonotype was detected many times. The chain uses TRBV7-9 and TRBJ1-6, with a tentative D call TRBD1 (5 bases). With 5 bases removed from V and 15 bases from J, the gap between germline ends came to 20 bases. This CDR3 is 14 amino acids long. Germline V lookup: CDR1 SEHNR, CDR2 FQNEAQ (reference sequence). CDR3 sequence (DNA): TGTGCCAGCAGCCCGCAGGGAGATTTGGATCTCCTCCACTTT. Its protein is CASSPQGDLDLLHF. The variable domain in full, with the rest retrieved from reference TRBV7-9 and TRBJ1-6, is DTGVSQNPRHKITKRGQNVTFRCDPISEHNRLYWYRQTLGQGPEFLTYFQNEAQLEKSRLLSDRFSAERPKGSFSTLEIQRTEQGDSAMYLCASSPQGDLDLLHFGNGTRLTVT.

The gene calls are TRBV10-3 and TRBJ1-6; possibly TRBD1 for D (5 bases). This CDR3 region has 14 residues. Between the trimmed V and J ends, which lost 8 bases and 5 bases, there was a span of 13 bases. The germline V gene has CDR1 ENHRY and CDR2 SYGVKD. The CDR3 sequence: CAIGTTPDNSPLHF. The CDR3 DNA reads TGTGCCATCGGGACGACACCTGATAATTCACCCCTCCACTTT.

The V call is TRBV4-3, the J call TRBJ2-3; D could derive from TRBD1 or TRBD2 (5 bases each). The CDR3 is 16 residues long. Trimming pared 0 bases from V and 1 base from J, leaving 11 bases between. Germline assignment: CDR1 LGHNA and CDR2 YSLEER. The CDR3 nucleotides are TGCGCCAGCAGCCAAGACCCGGGACCACGCACAGATACGCAGTATTTT. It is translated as CASSQDPGPRTDTQYF.

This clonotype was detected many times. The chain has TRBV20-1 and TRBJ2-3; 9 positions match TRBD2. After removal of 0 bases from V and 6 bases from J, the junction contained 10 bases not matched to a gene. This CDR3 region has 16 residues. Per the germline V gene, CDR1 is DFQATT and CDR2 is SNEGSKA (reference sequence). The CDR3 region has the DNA TGCAGTGCTAGAGATCAGTTAGCGGGAGTTTCGGATACGCAGTATTTT. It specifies CSARDQLAGVSDTQYF.

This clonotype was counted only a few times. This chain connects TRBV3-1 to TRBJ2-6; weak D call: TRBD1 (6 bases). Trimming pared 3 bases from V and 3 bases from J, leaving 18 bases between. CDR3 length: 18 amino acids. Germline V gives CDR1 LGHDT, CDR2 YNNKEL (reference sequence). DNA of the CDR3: TGTGCCAGCAGCCAGAAAAGCACAGGGTCCTATGGGGCCAACGTCCTGACTTTC. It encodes CASSQKSTGSYGANVLTF.

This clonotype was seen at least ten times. The CDR3 DNA reads TGTGCCAGCAGTAATGAAGCGGGGAACTCCTACGAGCAGTACTTC. Its translation: CASSNEAGNSYEQYF. The chain joins TRBV28 to TRBJ2-7; 7 nucleotides align to TRBD2. The CDR3 contains 15 residues. Germline lookup yields CDR1 MDHEN and CDR2 SYDVKM. V was clipped by 5 bases and J by 0 bases; unmatched bases: 7.

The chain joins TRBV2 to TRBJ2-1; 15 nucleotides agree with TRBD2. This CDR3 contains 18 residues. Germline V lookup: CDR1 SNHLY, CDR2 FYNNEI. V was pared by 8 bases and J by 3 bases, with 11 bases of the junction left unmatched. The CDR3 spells CASCSLGLAGGIYNEQFF. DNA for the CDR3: TGTGCCAGCTGTTCGCTCGGACTAGCGGGGGGGATCTACAATGAGCAGTTCTTC. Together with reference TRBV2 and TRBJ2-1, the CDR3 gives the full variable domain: EPEVTQTPSHQVTQMGQEVILRCVPISNHLYFYWYRQILGQKVEFLVSFYNNEISEKSEIFDDQFSVERPDGSNFTLKIRSTKLEDSAMYFCASCSLGLAGGIYNEQFFGPGTRLTVL.

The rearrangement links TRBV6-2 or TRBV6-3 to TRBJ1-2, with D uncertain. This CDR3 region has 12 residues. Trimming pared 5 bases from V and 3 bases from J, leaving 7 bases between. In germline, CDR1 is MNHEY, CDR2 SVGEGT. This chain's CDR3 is CASSRQDYGYTF. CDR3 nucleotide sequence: TGTGCCAGCAGTCGGCAAGACTATGGCTACACCTTC.

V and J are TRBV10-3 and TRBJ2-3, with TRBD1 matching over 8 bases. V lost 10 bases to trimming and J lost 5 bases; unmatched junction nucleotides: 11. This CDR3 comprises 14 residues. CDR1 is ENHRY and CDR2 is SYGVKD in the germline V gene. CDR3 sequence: CATMDRAFGDTQYF. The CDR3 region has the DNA TGTGCCACGATGGACAGGGCGTTTGGAGATACGCAGTATTTT.

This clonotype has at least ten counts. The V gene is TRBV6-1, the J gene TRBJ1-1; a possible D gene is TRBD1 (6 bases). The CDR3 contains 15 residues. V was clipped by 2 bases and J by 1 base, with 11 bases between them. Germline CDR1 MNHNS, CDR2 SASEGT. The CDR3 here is CASSELGQPNTEAFF. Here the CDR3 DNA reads TGTGCCAGCAGTGAACTGGGACAACCGAACACTGAAGCTTTCTTT.

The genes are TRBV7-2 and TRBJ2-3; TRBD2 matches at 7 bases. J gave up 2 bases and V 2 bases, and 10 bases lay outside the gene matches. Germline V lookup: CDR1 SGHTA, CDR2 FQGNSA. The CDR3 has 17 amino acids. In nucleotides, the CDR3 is TGTGCCAGCAGCTTATTATTGGGGGGGGGTATCACAGATACGCAGTATTTT. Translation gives CASSLLLGGGITDTQYF.

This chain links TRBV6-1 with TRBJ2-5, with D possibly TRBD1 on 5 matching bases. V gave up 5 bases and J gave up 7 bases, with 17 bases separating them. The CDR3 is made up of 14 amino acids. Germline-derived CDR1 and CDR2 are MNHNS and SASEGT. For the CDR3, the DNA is TGTGCCAGCAGTAAGGGGTCGGAATCGAGGACCCAGTACTTC. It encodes CASSKGSESRTQYF.

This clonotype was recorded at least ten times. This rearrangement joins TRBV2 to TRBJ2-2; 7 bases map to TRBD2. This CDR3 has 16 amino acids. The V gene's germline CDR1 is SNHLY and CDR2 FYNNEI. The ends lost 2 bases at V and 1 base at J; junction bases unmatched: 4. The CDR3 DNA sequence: TGTGCCAGCAGTGAATTGGCTAGCGGGAACACCGGGGAGCTGTTTTTT. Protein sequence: CASSELASGNTGELFF.

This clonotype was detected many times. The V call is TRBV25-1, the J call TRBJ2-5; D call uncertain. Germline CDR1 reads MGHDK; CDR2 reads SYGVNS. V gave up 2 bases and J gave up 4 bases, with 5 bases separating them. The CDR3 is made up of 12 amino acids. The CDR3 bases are TGTGCCAGCAGTGAACTTCCAGAGACCCAGTACTTC. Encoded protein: CASSELPETQYF.

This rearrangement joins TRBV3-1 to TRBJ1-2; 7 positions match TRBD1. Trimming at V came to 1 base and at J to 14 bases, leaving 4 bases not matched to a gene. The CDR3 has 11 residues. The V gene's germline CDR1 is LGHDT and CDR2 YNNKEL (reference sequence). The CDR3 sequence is CASSQGAGGTF. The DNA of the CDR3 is TGTGCCAGCAGCCAAGGGGCAGGGGGGACCTTC.

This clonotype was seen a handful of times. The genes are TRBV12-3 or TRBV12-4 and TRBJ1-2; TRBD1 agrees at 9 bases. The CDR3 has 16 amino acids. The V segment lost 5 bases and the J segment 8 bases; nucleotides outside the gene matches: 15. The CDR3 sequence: CASSPRWGQGIGGYTF. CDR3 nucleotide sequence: TGTGCCAGCAGTCCCCGGTGGGGACAGGGAATAGGAGGCTACACCTTC.

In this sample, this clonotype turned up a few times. CDR3 loop: CASSLERGRLQDTQYF. CDR3 nucleotide sequence: TGTGCCAGCAGCTTAGAACGCGGGAGACTTCAGGATACGCAGTATTTT. This chain links TRBV7-2 with TRBJ2-3; TRBD2 matches 7 bases. The CDR3 length is 16 residues. V shed 1 base, J shed 6 bases, and the junction held 10 bases outside the gene matches. Germline lookup yields CDR1 SGHTA and CDR2 FQGNSA.

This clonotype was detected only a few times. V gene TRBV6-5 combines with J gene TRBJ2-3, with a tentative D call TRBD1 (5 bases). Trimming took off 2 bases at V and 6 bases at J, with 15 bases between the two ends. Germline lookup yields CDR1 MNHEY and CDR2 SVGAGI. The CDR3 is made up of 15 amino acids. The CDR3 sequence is CASSYLGRVQDTQYF. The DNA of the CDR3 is TGTGCCAGCAGTTACCTGGGCAGGGTGCAGGATACGCAGTATTTT.

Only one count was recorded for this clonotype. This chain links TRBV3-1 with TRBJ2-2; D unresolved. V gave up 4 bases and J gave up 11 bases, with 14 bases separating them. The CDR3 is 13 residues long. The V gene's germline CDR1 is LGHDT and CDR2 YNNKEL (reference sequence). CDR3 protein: CASSPGLLGELFF. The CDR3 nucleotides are TGTGCCAGCAGCCCAGGCCTGCTCGGCGAGCTGTTTTTT.

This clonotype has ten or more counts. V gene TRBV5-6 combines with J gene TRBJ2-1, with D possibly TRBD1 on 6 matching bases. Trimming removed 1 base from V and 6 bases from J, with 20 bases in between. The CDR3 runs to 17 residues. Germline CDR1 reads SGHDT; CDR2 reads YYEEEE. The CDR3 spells CASSLFPPGHMFNEQFF. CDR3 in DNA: TGTGCCAGCAGCTTGTTCCCTCCGGGACATATGTTCAATGAGCAGTTCTTC.

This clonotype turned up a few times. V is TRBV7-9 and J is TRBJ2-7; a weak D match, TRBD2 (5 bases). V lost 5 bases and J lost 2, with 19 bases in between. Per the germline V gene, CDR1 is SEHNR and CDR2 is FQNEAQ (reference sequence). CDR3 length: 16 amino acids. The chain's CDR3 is CASSPMTGIGTYEQYF. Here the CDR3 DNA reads TGTGCCAGCAGCCCCATGACGGGGATAGGCACCTACGAGCAGTACTTC.

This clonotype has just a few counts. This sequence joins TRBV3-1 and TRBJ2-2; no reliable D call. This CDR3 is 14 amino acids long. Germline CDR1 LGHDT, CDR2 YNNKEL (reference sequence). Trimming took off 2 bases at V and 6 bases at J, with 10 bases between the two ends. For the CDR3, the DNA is TGTGCCAGCAGCCAATTCCCTAAATCCGGGGAGCTGTTTTTT. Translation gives CASSQFPKSGELFF.